This TCR beta chain was identified in a study of T-cell reconstitution after alpha-beta-depleted transplantation in children (dated by TCRdb to about 2016). As for the study more broadly: The study quantitatively tracked T-cell immune reconstitution after TCRalphabeta/CD19-depleted allogeneic hematopoietic cell transplantation in children using TCR repertoire profiling. The research as a whole found: In some patients, the high TCRbeta diversity seen at day 60 was put down to recipient T cells and intrathymic progenitors that had survived conditioning. The frequencies of hyperexpanded clones fell over the following months, and after one year, T-cell counts and TCRbeta diversity were mostly attributed to newly produced T cells. About two months after transplant, the apparently early recovery of alphabetaT-cell counts reportedly depended on just several hundred clones that had expanded rapidly and came from non-depleted graft cells.

This clonotype has ten or more counts. Which antigen it targets is not known. No base qualities exist here, and no much larger clone lies one base off it. The trim is 5 bases for V and 1 base for J, with a gap of 11 bases between the germline ends. The CDR3 has 13 amino acids, counting the end cysteine and phenylalanine. Only the CDR3 DNA is retained, 39 bases long and in frame from the first base. Per the germline V gene (reference sequence), DFQATT is the CDR1 and SNEGSKA is the CDR2. Interpreted using the paper, the time point label stands for: day 60 (about 2 months) after transplantation. In the paper's terms, the treatment or condition label means: allogeneic hematopoietic cell transplantation with graft depleted of TCRalphabeta T cells and CD19 B cells. TCRalphabeta/CD19-depleted allogeneic hematopoietic cell grafts were given to the transplant recipients, all of whom were children. The library was built by means of PCR. Sequencing took place on an Illumina HiSeq 2500. To normalize quantification of the TCRbeta repertoire, the TCR libraries were built with molecular barcoding that relied on unique molecular identifiers. Starting from the raw public reads, TCRdb applied fastp trimming at Q25, assembled clones with MiXCR and retained in-frame beta chains. Each CDR3 protein gets just one entry, which takes the most common genes and DNA from the rows behind it. This sample is represented by tens of thousands of distinct CDR3 sequences; approximately 9.2% of them were singletons. Of the sample, 27% is held by the ten largest clones.

This sequence was found in a male patient between 2 and 10 years old who had a stem cell transplant for chronic granulomatous disease, so the T cells may come from the graft donor. The chain is made from TRBV20-1 and TRBJ1-1, with the D gene too uncertain to name. Here the sequenced sample was PBMCs, mostly from graft donor cells, taken 60 days after TCRalphabeta/CD19-depleted stem cell transplant. The CDR3 protein: CSAPKAENTEAFF. The DNA sequence is given as TGCAGTGCTCCTAAGGCAGAGAACACTGAAGCTTTCTTT.